The rows below give T cell receptor beta chains drawn from one sample of a study of human T cells and chemical hapten exposure. A single record per CDR3 protein comes from TCRdb applying MiXCR to the RACE reads. The sample carries under 450,000 distinct CDR3 sequences, around 6% recorded once. The sequences come from whole blood, collected in connection with sensitization to the hapten diphenylcyclopropenone (DPC). These receptors all come from a woman aged 18-29 years with alopecia areata. Some clones in this sample may be carry-over from other donors' samples. Each CDR3 is given with its conserved first and last residue. A D gene is named only where the DNA matches it firmly. Rows may omit the clone size; those that give it use once, few, many or a size class.

CDR3aa: CASSMGQLNTEAFF
CDR3nt: TGTGCCAGCAGCATGGGACAACTTAACACTGAAGCTTTCTTT
d_gene: NA
v_gene: TRBV7-9
j_gene: TRBJ1-1
abundance: many

CDR3aa: CASSDGASYNEQFF
CDR3nt: TGTGCCAGCAGTGACGGGGCCTCCTACAATGAGCAGTTCTTC
d_gene: NA
v_gene: TRBV25-1
j_gene: TRBJ2-1
abundance: NA

CDR3aa: CASSLPRIDQPQHF
CDR3nt: TGTGCCAGCAGTTTACCCCGTATTGATCAGCCCCAGCATTTT
d_gene: NA
v_gene: TRBV28
j_gene: TRBJ1-5
abundance: NA

CDR3aa: CASSSYTGQGALGYTF
CDR3nt: TGTGCCAGCAGTTCATATACGGGACAGGGGGCTCTTGGCTACACCTTC
d_gene: TRBD1
v_gene: TRBV28
j_gene: TRBJ1-2
abundance: few

CDR3aa: CASSSGFSYNEQFF
CDR3nt: TGTGCCAGCAGCTCTGGGTTTAGTTACAATGAGCAGTTCTTC
d_gene: NA
v_gene: TRBV7-2
j_gene: TRBJ2-1
abundance: few

CDR3aa: CASSLLGRAATNEKLFF
CDR3nt: TGTGCCAGCAGCTTGTTGGGCCGAGCTGCCACTAATGAAAAACTGTTTTTT
d_gene: NA
v_gene: TRBV5-6
j_gene: TRBJ1-4
abundance: few

CDR3aa: CATRAGQGNQPQHF
CDR3nt: TGTGCCACCAGAGCTGGACAGGGCAATCAGCCCCAGCATTTT
d_gene: TRBD1
v_gene: TRBV24-1
j_gene: TRBJ1-5
abundance: many

CDR3aa: CASRRGLNTEAFF
CDR3nt: TGTGCCAGCAGGAGAGGACTGAACACTGAAGCTTTCTTT
d_gene: NA
v_gene: TRBV6-5
j_gene: TRBJ1-1
abundance: NA

CDR3aa: CASSPGLEYNEQFF
CDR3nt: TGTGCCAGCAGTCCGGGACTAGAGTACAATGAGCAGTTCTTC
d_gene: TRBD2
v_gene: TRBV6-2/TRBV6-3
j_gene: TRBJ2-1
abundance: NA

CDR3aa: CASSYSTPGPSYEQYF
CDR3nt: TGTGCCAGCAGTTACTCGACGCCAGGGCCCTCCTACGAGCAGTACTTC
d_gene: NA
v_gene: TRBV6-2/TRBV6-3
j_gene: TRBJ2-7
abundance: many

CDR3aa: CASRAGTGTYEQYF
CDR3nt: TGTGCCAGCAGAGCCGGGACAGGTACCTACGAGCAGTACTTC
d_gene: TRBD1
v_gene: TRBV7-8
j_gene: TRBJ2-7
abundance: NA

CDR3aa: CASSQDLSGYTEAFF
CDR3nt: TGCGCCAGCAGCCAAGATCTATCGGGATACACTGAAGCTTTCTTT
d_gene: NA
v_gene: TRBV4-3
j_gene: TRBJ1-1
abundance: many

CDR3aa: CASSPPTEYGYTF
CDR3nt: TGTGCCAGCAGCCCCCCGACAGAGTATGGCTACACCTTC
d_gene: NA
v_gene: TRBV7-9
j_gene: TRBJ1-2
abundance: many

CDR3aa: CSVVEWYADTQYF
CDR3nt: TGCAGCGTTGTCGAGTGGTACGCAGATACGCAGTATTTT
d_gene: NA
v_gene: TRBV29-1
j_gene: TRBJ2-3
abundance: NA

CDR3aa: CSANSHPFGDTEAFF
CDR3nt: TGCAGCGCTAACTCACACCCTTTCGGGGACACTGAAGCTTTCTTT
d_gene: NA
v_gene: TRBV29-1
j_gene: TRBJ1-1
abundance: many

CDR3aa: CASSLEPGNGLQPQHF
CDR3nt: TGTGCCAGCAGCTTGGAGCCGGGAAATGGTTTGCAGCCCCAGCATTTT
d_gene: NA
v_gene: TRBV5-4
j_gene: TRBJ1-5
abundance: few

CDR3aa: CASSFGGSTSDTQYF
CDR3nt: TGTGCCAGCAGCTTTGGGGGATCGACTAGCGATACGCAGTATTTT
d_gene: TRBD2
v_gene: TRBV7-9
j_gene: TRBJ2-3
abundance: once

CDR3aa: CASSDIEGADTQYF
CDR3nt: TGTGCCAGCAGTGACATCGAGGGGGCAGATACGCAGTATTTT
d_gene: NA
v_gene: TRBV6-4
j_gene: TRBJ2-3
abundance: many

CDR3aa: CASSVATGQLQNEQFF
CDR3nt: TGTGCCAGCAGCGTAGCTACAGGACAGCTCCAAAATGAGCAGTTCTTC
d_gene: NA
v_gene: TRBV9
j_gene: TRBJ2-1
abundance: few

CDR3aa: CASSSGSEQYF
CDR3nt: TGCGCCAGCAGTTCAGGGTCCGAGCAGTACTTC
d_gene: NA
v_gene: TRBV5-1
j_gene: TRBJ2-7
abundance: few

CDR3aa: CASSDRGRGEQFF
CDR3nt: TGTGCTAGCAGTGACAGGGGGCGCGGTGAGCAGTTCTTC
d_gene: TRBD1
v_gene: TRBV7-7
j_gene: TRBJ2-1
abundance: few

CDR3aa: CASRRTGGLAFF
CDR3nt: TGTGCCAGCAGGCGGACAGGGGGGTTGGCTTTCTTT
d_gene: TRBD1
v_gene: TRBV28
j_gene: TRBJ1-1
abundance: many

CDR3aa: CASSLESKSPLHF
CDR3nt: TGCGCCAGCAGCTTGGAATCAAAGTCACCCCTCCACTTT
d_gene: NA
v_gene: TRBV5-1
j_gene: TRBJ1-6
abundance: few

CDR3aa: CASSQLATTDTQYF
CDR3nt: TGTGCCAGCAGCCAACTAGCTACCACAGATACGCAGTATTTT
d_gene: NA
v_gene: TRBV27
j_gene: TRBJ2-3
abundance: NA

CDR3aa: CASRPGSQETQYF
CDR3nt: TGTGCCAGCAGACCCGGGTCGCAAGAGACCCAGTACTTC
d_gene: NA
v_gene: TRBV12-3/TRBV12-4
j_gene: TRBJ2-5
abundance: few

CDR3aa: CASSQRTGGDQPQHF
CDR3nt: TGTGCCAGCAGTCAGCGGACAGGGGGCGATCAGCCCCAGCATTTT
d_gene: TRBD1
v_gene: TRBV12-3/TRBV12-4
j_gene: TRBJ1-5
abundance: many

CDR3aa: CASRLQHRQYYEQYF
CDR3nt: TGTGCCAGCAGACTCCAACACCGACAGTACTACGAGCAGTACTTC
d_gene: NA
v_gene: TRBV28
j_gene: TRBJ2-7
abundance: few

CDR3aa: CASSRWDRGNEKLFF
CDR3nt: TGTGCCAGCAGCCGATGGGACAGGGGGAATGAAAAACTGTTTTTT
d_gene: TRBD1
v_gene: TRBV7-9
j_gene: TRBJ1-4
abundance: NA

CDR3aa: CASSESNSPPSQFF
CDR3nt: TGCGCCAGCAGTGAGTCGAACTCCCCACCTTCGCAGTTCTTC
d_gene: NA
v_gene: TRBV10-1
j_gene: TRBJ2-1
abundance: NA

CDR3aa: CATSDSGTDTDTQYF
CDR3nt: TGTGCCACCAGTGATTCCGGGACAGATACAGATACGCAGTATTTT
d_gene: TRBD1
v_gene: TRBV24-1
j_gene: TRBJ2-3
abundance: once

CDR3aa: CASSRNGKNTEAFF
CDR3nt: TGTGCCAGCAGTCGTAACGGGAAGAACACTGAAGCTTTCTTT
d_gene: NA
v_gene: TRBV6-1
j_gene: TRBJ1-1
abundance: NA

CDR3aa: CSAEAAGGPTDTQYF
CDR3nt: TGCAGTGCGGAAGCCGCGGGGGGTCCCACAGATACGCAGTATTTT
d_gene: TRBD2
v_gene: TRBV20-1
j_gene: TRBJ2-3
abundance: few